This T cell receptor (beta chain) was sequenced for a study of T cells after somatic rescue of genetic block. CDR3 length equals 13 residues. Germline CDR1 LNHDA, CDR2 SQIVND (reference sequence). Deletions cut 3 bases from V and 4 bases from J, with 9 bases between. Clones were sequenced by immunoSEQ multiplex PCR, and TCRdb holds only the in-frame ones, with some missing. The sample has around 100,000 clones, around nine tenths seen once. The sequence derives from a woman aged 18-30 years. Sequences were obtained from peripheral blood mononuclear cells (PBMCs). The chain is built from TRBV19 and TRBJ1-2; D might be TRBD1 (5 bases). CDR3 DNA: TGTGCCAGTAGTATCTCCAGGGTCTATGGCTACACCTTC. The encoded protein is CASSISRVYGYTF.